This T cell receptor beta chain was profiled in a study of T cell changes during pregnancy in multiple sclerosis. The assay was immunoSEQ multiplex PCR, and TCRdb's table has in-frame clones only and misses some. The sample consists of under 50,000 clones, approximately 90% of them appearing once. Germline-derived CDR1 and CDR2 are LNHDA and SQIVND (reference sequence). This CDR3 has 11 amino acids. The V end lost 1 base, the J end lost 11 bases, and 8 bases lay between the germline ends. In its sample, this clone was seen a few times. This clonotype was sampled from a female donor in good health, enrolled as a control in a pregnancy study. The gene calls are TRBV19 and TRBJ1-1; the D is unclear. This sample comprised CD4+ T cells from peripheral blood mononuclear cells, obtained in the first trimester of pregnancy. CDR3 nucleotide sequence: TGTGCCAGTAGTATAGCACAGTCCGCTTTCTTT. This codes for CASSIAQSAFF.